Relative to its sample, the clone carrying this T cell receptor (beta chain) is medium-sized. Its specificity is unknown. These data are taken from a study of metastatic and nonmetastatic thyroid tumors. Whole-study context: Repertoires were compared across blood and tumor or nodule tissue from malignant and benign thyroid patients.

Overall study findings and caveats: It was reportedly found that TCR beta diversity was significantly higher in malignant thyroid tumors than in benign nodules, a difference seen in both blood and tumor samples.

Original analysis: Between-group CDR3 differences, defined by clinicopathological status, yielded a distant-metastasis classifier for papillary thyroid cancer. TCRdb called clones again from the PCR reads with MiXCR. What appears here as the V and J calls and clone size reflects TCRdb's work, not the paper's. The table includes roughly 7,300 clones, about a fifth detected once. Ahead of thyroid surgery, no patient had received treatment of any kind. The sequenced sample consisted of adjacent normal tissue. The source of this sequence is a female donor with papillary thyroid cancer or a benign thyroid nodule (not recorded which). Some clones in this sample may be carry-over from other donors' samples.

CDR3 in DNA: TGCGCCAGCAGCACCGGGACTAGCGGGACAGATACGCAGTATTTT. Amino acids: CASSTGTSGTDTQYF. The rearrangement uses TRBV10-1 and TRBJ2-3, with 12 positions matching TRBD2. The CDR3 has 15 amino acids. Trimming removed 6 bases from V and 3 bases from J; junction bases left unmatched: 4. CDR1 is WNHNN, CDR2 SYGVQD, per germline (reference sequence).